A single sample is the source of the 14 T cell receptor beta chains below, sequenced in a study of T cell responses to AZD1222 COVID-19 vaccine. Generated by immunoSEQ multiplex PCR, the TCRdb table keeps only in-frame clones and is missing some. The table has 150,000 to 200,000 clones, roughly 94% seen once. The sequenced sample was peripheral blood, obtained 28 days after the second AZD1222 dose. The receptors derive from an adult who received the AZD1222 COVID-19 vaccine.

This rearrangement joins TRBV29-1 to TRBJ1-2; tentatively, D is TRBD1 (5 bases). Looked up from germline, CDR1 is SQVTM and CDR2 is ANQGSEA. This CDR3 region has 11 residues. V gave up 7 bases and J gave up 3 bases, with 9 bases separating them. The CDR3 reads CSGGGDYGYTF. The CDR3 DNA reads as TGCAGCGGGGGCGGAGACTATGGCTACACCTTC.

This clone was detected a few times. This chain joins TRBV7-6 and TRBJ1-5; D is undetermined. V was shortened by 5 bases and J by 0 bases, with 11 bases between the two germline ends. Germline V gene sequence: CDR1 SGHVS, CDR2 FNYEAQ. CDR3 length: 15 residues. CDR3 protein: CASSPGSYSNQPQHF. As DNA, the CDR3 is TGTGCCAGCAGCCCGGGGAGCTATAGCAATCAGCCCCAGCATTTT.

About this clone itself: Possible read error: a much larger clone is one base away. The chain is built from TRBV10-1 and TRBJ2-2, with 10 bases identical to TRBD1. The CDR3 totals 15 residues. CDR1 and CDR2 from the germline V gene are WNHNN and SYGVQD (reference sequence). CDR3 bases: TGCCCCAGCAGTGGACAGGGGGCGAACACCGGGGAGCTGTTTTTT. It is translated as CPSSGQGANTGELFF.

The chain carries TRBV5-1 and TRBJ2-2, with D tentatively TRBD2 (5 bases). The V end was cut by 10 bases, the J end by 0 bases, with 7 bases between. The V gene's germline CDR1 is SGHRS and CDR2 YFSETQ. The CDR3 covers 12 residues. Here the CDR3 reads CAGRSNTGELFF. In DNA form, the CDR3 reads TGCGCCGGGAGATCGAACACCGGGGAGCTGTTTTTT. The full variable domain, in which reference TRBV5-1 and TRBJ2-2 provide the parts outside the CDR3, is KAGVTQTPRYLIKTRGQQVTLSCSPISGHRSVSWYQQTPGQGLQFLFEYFSETQRNKGNFPGRFSGRQFSNSRSEMNVSTLELGDSALYLCAGRSNTGELFFGEGSRLTVL.

The gene calls are TRBV7-9 and TRBJ1-2; tentative D call: TRBD1 (6 bases). The CDR3 has 14 amino acids. Deletions cut 5 bases from V and 3 bases from J, with 13 bases between. Germline-derived CDR1 and CDR2 are SEHNR and FQNEAQ (reference sequence). CDR3 sequence: CASSLTSGDYGYTF. The CDR3 DNA sequence: TGTGCCAGCAGCCTAACCTCAGGGGACTATGGCTACACCTTC. The full variable domain, completed using reference TRBV7-9 and TRBJ1-2, is DTGVSQNPRHKITKRGQNVTFRCDPISEHNRLYWYRQTLGQGPEFLTYFQNEAQLEKSRLLSDRFSAERPKGSFSTLEIQRTEQGDSAMYLCASSLTSGDYGYTFGSGTRLTVV.

The J gene is TRBJ2-7, the V gene TRBV19, with D perhaps TRBD1 (6 bases). Trimming removed 3 bases from V and 0 bases from J, with 12 bases in between. Germline CDR1 reads LNHDA; CDR2 reads SQIVND (reference sequence). This CDR3 spans 15 amino acids. The CDR3 is CASSMSRDTSYEQYF. The DNA for the CDR3 is TGTGCCAGTAGTATGTCCCGGGACACCTCCTACGAGCAGTACTTC.

CDR3 loop: CAGNKGTKMDGYTF. The CDR3 DNA follows: TGTGCCGGTAATAAGGGAACGAAAATGGATGGCTACACCTTC. The chain joins TRBV30 to TRBJ1-2; unclear D gene. This CDR3 comprises 14 residues. Deletions cut 8 bases from V and 6 bases from J, with 22 bases between. Germline V gene sequence: CDR1 GTSNPN, CDR2 SVGIG (reference sequence).

V and J are TRBV14 and TRBJ1-4; 9 bases are shared with TRBD1. The CDR3 is made up of 16 amino acids. V shed 0 bases and J 5 bases; nucleotides not matched to a gene: 4. Germline assignment: CDR1 SGHDN and CDR2 FVKESK. CDR3 coding DNA: TGTGCCAGCAGCCAAGAGGGCGGGACAGGGAATGAAAAACTGTTTTTT. This translates into CASSQEGGTGNEKLFF.

This chain's CDR3 is CASSYSVGSGNTIYF. In DNA, the CDR3 is TGTGCCAGCAGTTACTCAGTGGGCTCTGGAAACACCATATATTTT. The chain combines TRBV6-5 with TRBJ1-3; D is undetermined. Trimming cost V 0 bases and J 0 bases, with 6 bases left between them. Germline values: CDR1 MNHEY, CDR2 SVGAGI. The CDR3 is 15 amino acids.

This rearrangement joins TRBV24-1 to TRBJ1-2, with 8 bases lining up with TRBD1. Germline lookup yields CDR1 KGHDR and CDR2 SFDVKD. This CDR3 spans 15 amino acids. V shed 4 bases and J 6 bases; nucleotides not matched to a gene: 9. Here the CDR3 DNA reads TGTGCCACCAGTGAGTCGGACAGGGATTTACATGGCTACACCTTC. The encoded protein is CATSESDRDLHGYTF.

This rearrangement joins TRBV27 to TRBJ1-1, with D unresolved. This CDR3 has 15 residues. The ends were cut back, 0 bases at V and 3 bases at J, with 11 bases in the middle. The germline V gene has CDR1 MNHEY and CDR2 SMNVEV (reference sequence). The CDR3 DNA follows: TGTGCCAGCAGTTTATCCGCTAACGGGCACACTGAAGCTTTCTTT. It translates to CASSLSANGHTEAFF.

This chain connects TRBV11-3 to TRBJ2-1; 8 bases align to TRBD2. Germline lookup yields CDR1 SGHNT and CDR2 YENEEA. There are 16 residues in the CDR3. Losses at the gene ends were 0 bases for V and 3 bases for J; bases not matched to a gene: 4. The CDR3 loop reads CASSLEGTRGYNEQFF. For the CDR3, the DNA is TGTGCCAGCAGCTTAGAAGGGACTAGGGGCTACAATGAGCAGTTCTTC.

This rearrangement joins TRBV28 to TRBJ2-7; 11 nucleotides line up with TRBD1. This CDR3 spans 13 amino acids. Germline lookup yields CDR1 MDHEN and CDR2 SYDVKM. The trim removed 5 bases at V and 9 bases at J, leaving 6 bases unmatched. The CDR3 sequence is CASSPQDRGRQYF. CDR3 bases: TGTGCCAGCAGTCCCCAGGACAGGGGGCGGCAGTACTTC.

The chain links TRBV6-2 or TRBV6-3 to TRBJ2-5; 8 bases are shared with TRBD2. Germline CDR1 MNHEY, CDR2 SVGEGT. This CDR3 spans 14 amino acids. The ends lost 5 bases at V and 1 base at J; junction bases unmatched: 3. The CDR3 spells CASSIREGQETQYF. The CDR3 region has the DNA TGTGCCAGCAGTATCCGGGAGGGCCAAGAGACCCAGTACTTC.